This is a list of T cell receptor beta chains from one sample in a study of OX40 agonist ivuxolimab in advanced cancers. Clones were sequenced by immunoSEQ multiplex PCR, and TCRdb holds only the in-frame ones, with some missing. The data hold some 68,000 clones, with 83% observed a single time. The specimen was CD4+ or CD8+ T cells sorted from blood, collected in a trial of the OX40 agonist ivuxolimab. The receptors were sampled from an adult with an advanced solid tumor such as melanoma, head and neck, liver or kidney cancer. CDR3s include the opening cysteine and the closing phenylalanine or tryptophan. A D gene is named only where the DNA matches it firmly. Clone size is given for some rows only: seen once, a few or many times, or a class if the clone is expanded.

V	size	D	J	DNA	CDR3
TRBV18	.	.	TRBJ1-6	TGTGCCAGCTCACCTCAGGCCAGGGATAATTCACCCCTCCACTTT	CASSPQARDNSPLHF
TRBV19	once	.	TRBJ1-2	TGTGCCAGTAGTATCTTAGGACAGAACTATGGCTACACCTTC	CASSILGQNYGYTF
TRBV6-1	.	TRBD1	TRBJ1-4	TGTGCCAGCACCTCCTCCGGGACAGGGTTCGAAAAACTGTTTTTT	CASTSSGTGFEKLFF
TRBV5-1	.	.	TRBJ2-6	TGCGCCAGCAGCTTGGCAGGGGGGGCTGGGGCCAACGTCCTGACTTTC	CASSLAGGAGANVLTF
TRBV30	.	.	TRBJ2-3	TGTGCCTGGAGTGTGGTAGGAGGGATGGGAGATACGCAGTATTTT	CAWSVVGGMGDTQYF
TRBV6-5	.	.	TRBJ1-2	TGTGCCAGCAGTCCCACCCTCCCCTCAAATGGCTACACCTTC	CASSPTLPSNGYTF
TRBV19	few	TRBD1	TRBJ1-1	TGTGCCAGTAGTATCCAAGACAAGGGGGCGTCTGAAGCTTTCTTT	CASSIQDKGASEAFF
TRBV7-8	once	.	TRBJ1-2	TGTGCCAGCAGCTTAATGGGGGGCCCAGGCAACTATGGCTACACCTTC	CASSLMGGPGNYGYTF
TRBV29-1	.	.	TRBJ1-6	TGCAGCGTTGGAGTAAGAGGGAGCAATTCACCCCTCCACTTT	CSVGVRGSNSPLHF
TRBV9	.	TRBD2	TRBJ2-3	TGTGCCAGCAGCGTCCGCGGGGGAAGCACAGATACGCAGTATTTT	CASSVRGGSTDTQYF
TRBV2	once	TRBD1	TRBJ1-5	TGTGCCAGCAGTGAAGAGGCAGGGGGCCAGCCCCAGCATTTT	CASSEEAGGQPQHF
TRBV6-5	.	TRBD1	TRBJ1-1	TGTGCCAGCAGTCCGACAGGGGTTGGGACTGAAGCTTTCTTT	CASSPTGVGTEAFF